The clone carrying this T cell receptor (beta chain) was counted a few times. The antigen remains undetermined. Separate cDNA molecules each had unique molecular identifiers attached to them. TCRdb reprocessed the 5' RACE reads via MiXCR and lists one record per CDR3 protein. The sample lists approximately 28,000 distinct CDR3 sequences, about 4% occurring once. The J segment lost 7 bases and the V segment lost 4 bases, leaving 9 bases of the junction unmatched. The CDR3 length is 16 residues. Germline lookup yields CDR1 SGHVS and CDR2 FQNEAQ. The record originates from a study of early T cells in non-severe SARS-CoV-2 infection. At the level of the study: Unsorted whole blood bulk RNA was sequenced, with unpaired chains. The study's findings and limits: The study's VDJdb matching favored anti-spike CD8 responses and missed private and CD4 specificities.

The TCR was taken from an adult who was a healthcare worker with PCR-confirmed SARS-CoV-2 infection or an uninfected control (not recorded which). The chain is built from TRBV7-8 and TRBJ2-2; TRBD1 matches at 10 bases. The sequenced sample was whole blood. The CDR3 bases are TGTGCCAGCAGCTACCCGGGACAGGGGAAGAACGGGGAGCTGTTTTTT. It specifies CASSYPGQGKNGELFF. Together with reference TRBV7-8 and TRBJ2-2, the CDR3 gives the full variable domain: GAGVSQSPRYKVAKRGQDVALRCDPISGHVSLFWYQQALGQGPEFLTYFQNEAQLDKSGLPSDRFFAERPEGSVSTLKIQRTQQEDSAVYLCASSYPGQGKNGELFFGEGSRLTVL.